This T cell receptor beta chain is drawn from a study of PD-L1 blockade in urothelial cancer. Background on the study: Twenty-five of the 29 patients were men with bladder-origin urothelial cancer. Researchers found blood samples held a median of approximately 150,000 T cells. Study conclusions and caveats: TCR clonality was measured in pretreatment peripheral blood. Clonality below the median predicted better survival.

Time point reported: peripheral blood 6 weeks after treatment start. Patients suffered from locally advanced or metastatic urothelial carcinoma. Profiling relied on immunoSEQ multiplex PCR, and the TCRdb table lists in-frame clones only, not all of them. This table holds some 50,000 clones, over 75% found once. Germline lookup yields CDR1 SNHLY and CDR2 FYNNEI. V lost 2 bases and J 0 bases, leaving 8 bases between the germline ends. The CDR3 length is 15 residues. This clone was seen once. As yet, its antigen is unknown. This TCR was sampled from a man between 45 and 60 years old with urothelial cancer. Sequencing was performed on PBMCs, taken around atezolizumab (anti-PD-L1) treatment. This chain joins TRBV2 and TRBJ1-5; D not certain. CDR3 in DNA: TGTGCCAGCAGTGAACAGGTATATAGCAATCAGCCCCAGCATTTT. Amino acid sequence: CASSEQVYSNQPQHF.